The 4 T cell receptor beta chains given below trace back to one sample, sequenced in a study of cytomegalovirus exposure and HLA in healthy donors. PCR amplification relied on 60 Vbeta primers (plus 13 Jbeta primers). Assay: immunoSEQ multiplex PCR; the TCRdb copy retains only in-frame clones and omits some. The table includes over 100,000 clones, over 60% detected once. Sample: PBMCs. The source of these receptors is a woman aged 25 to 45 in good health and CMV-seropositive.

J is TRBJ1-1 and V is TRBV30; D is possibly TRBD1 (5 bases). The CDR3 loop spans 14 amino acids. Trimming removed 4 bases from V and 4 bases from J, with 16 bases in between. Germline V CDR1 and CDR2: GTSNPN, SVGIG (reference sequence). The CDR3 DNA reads TGTGCCTGGAAACTCGTCAGGGAGGGCACTGAAGCTTTCTTT. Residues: CAWKLVREGTEAFF.

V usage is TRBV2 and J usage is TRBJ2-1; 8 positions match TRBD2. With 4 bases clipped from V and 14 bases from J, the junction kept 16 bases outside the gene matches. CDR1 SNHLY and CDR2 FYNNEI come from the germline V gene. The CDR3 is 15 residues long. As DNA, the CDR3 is TGTGCCAGCAGTGCCCCGTACGGGGGGGCCCTGGAAAAGTTCTTC. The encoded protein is CASSAPYGGALEKFF.

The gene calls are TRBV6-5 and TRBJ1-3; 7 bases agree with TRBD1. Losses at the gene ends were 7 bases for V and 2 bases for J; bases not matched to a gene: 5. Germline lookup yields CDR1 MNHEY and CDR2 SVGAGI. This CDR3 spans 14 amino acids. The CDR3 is CASTSQGTGNTIYF. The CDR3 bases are TGTGCCAGCACTTCACAGGGGACTGGAAACACCATATATTTT.

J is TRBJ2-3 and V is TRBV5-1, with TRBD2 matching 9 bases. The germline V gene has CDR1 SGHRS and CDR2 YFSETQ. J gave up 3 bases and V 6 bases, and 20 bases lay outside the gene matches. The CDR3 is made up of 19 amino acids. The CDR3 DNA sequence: TGCGCCAGCAAAAAACAGTTGACTAGCGGCCAAAAGGGGACAGATACGCAGTATTTT. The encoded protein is CASKKQLTSGQKGTDTQYF.